These T cell receptor beta chains were read from a single sample in a study of beta chain features in type 1 diabetes. Measured with immunoSEQ multiplex PCR; TCRdb has only the in-frame clones, and not every one. The profile shows 400,000 or so clones, over 9% of them singletons. The sample comprised central memory CD4+ T cells from blood. These receptors were obtained from a man aged 25 to 40 with type 1 diabetes. Each CDR3 is given with its conserved first and last residue. Each record gives: D gene, J gene, clone size, V gene, CDR3 protein, CDR3 DNA. D genes are given only for firm matches. Clone size is shown for a subset of rows, as once, few, many or a class of expanded clone.

D: -; J: TRBJ2-5; size: -; V: TRBV4-2; CDR3: CASSFGGGVQETQYF; DNA: TGTGCCAGCAGCTTTGGAGGCGGAGTCCAAGAGACCCAGTACTTC
D: -; J: TRBJ1-1; size: many; V: TRBV19; CDR3: CASSADSRRSNTEAFF; DNA: TGTGCCAGTAGTGCCGACTCCAGGCGTTCTAACACTGAAGCTTTCTTT
D: -; J: TRBJ2-5; size: few; V: TRBV7-8; CDR3: CASSLGRGTLEETQYF; DNA: TGTGCCAGCAGCTTAGGCCGAGGAACATTAGAAGAGACCCAGTACTTC
D: -; J: TRBJ2-5; size: -; V: TRBV5-1; CDR3: CASSSGLARETQYF; DNA: TGCGCCAGCAGCTCGGGGCTGGCTAGAGAGACCCAGTACTTC
D: -; J: TRBJ1-5; size: -; V: TRBV7-2; CDR3: CASSLRGNRPQHF; DNA: TGTGCCAGCAGCTTAAGGGGAAACAGGCCCCAGCATTTT
D: -; J: TRBJ2-3; size: few; V: TRBV4-2; CDR3: CASSLGGSNTQYF; DNA: TGTGCCAGCAGCCTGGGCGGGTCCAATACGCAGTATTTT
D: -; J: TRBJ2-3; size: few; V: TRBV5-1; CDR3: CASGRRESTDTQYF; DNA: TGCGCCAGCGGCCGCCGGGAGAGCACAGATACGCAGTATTTT
D: -; J: TRBJ2-2; size: many; V: TRBV19; CDR3: CASGLGTRIGTGELFF; DNA: TGTGCCAGTGGCCTCGGGACACGGATAGGGACCGGGGAGCTGTTTTTT
D: -; J: TRBJ2-1; size: few; V: TRBV7-8; CDR3: CASSLGGPRGQFF; DNA: TGTGCCAGCAGCTTAGGTGGCCCCAGAGGGCAGTTCTTC
D: TRBD2; J: TRBJ2-1; size: -; V: TRBV29-1; CDR3: CSVVLAGDQGNEQFF; DNA: TGCAGCGTTGTGCTAGCGGGAGACCAAGGCAATGAGCAGTTCTTC
D: TRBD1; J: TRBJ1-1; size: -; V: TRBV29-1; CDR3: CSAAQGMNTEAFF; DNA: TGCAGCGCCGCACAGGGGATGAACACTGAAGCTTTCTTT
D: -; J: TRBJ2-7; size: -; V: TRBV5-4; CDR3: CASSLGIMGTYEQYF; DNA: TGTGCCAGCAGCTTAGGTATCATGGGGACCTACGAGCAGTACTTC
D: -; J: TRBJ1-5; size: few; V: TRBV5-1; CDR3: CASSLDRAQPQHF; DNA: TGCGCCAGCAGCTTGGACAGGGCTCAGCCCCAGCATTTT
D: -; J: TRBJ2-1; size: few; V: TRBV28; CDR3: CASQGSYNEQFF; DNA: TGTGCCAGCCAGGGCTCCTACAATGAGCAGTTCTTC
D: TRBD2; J: TRBJ2-1; size: few; V: TRBV5-6; CDR3: CASSHRGVTYNEQFF; DNA: TGTGCCAGCAGCCATCGGGGGGTAACTTACAATGAGCAGTTCTTC
D: -; J: TRBJ1-5; size: -; V: TRBV19; CDR3: CASSRDVNSNQPQHF; DNA: TGTGCCAGTAGTAGGGACGTTAATAGCAATCAGCCCCAGCATTTT
D: -; J: TRBJ2-4; size: few; V: TRBV28; CDR3: CASGATQADIQYF; DNA: TGTGCCAGCGGGGCGACTCAAGCGGACATTCAGTACTTC
D: TRBD1; J: TRBJ1-2; size: few; V: TRBV5-4; CDR3: CASSSPGQGARGYTF; DNA: TGTGCCAGCAGCTCCCCGGGACAGGGGGCGCGTGGCTACACCTTC
D: -; J: TRBJ1-2; size: few; V: TRBV7-2; CDR3: CASSLGDYGYTF; DNA: TGTGCCAGCAGCTTGGGCGATTATGGCTACACCTTC
D: TRBD1; J: TRBJ1-5; size: -; V: TRBV5-1; CDR3: CASTPTGEGNQPQHF; DNA: TGCGCCAGCACCCCTACAGGGGAGGGGAATCAGCCCCAGCATTTT
D: -; J: TRBJ2-4; size: -; V: TRBV29-1; CDR3: CSVGQGQLAKNIQYF; DNA: TGCAGCGTGGGCCAAGGACAGCTAGCCAAAAACATTCAGTACTTC
D: TRBD2; J: TRBJ2-1; size: -; V: TRBV7-3; CDR3: CASSSPEGAGVLGEQFF; DNA: TGTGCCAGCAGCTCCCCAGAGGGCGCGGGAGTCCTAGGGGAGCAGTTCTTC
D: -; J: TRBJ1-5; size: many; V: TRBV28; CDR3: CASSLTGRQPQHF; DNA: TGTGCCAGCAGTTTGACGGGACGTCAGCCCCAGCATTTT
D: -; J: TRBJ2-6; size: few; V: TRBV7-2; CDR3: CASSPRGGSSGANVLTF; DNA: TGTGCCAGCAGCCCAAGGGGTGGGTCATCTGGGGCCAACGTCCTGACTTTC
D: TRBD2; J: TRBJ2-7; size: few; V: TRBV4-1; CDR3: CASSQSLAAGSYEQYF; DNA: TGCGCCAGCAGCCAATCACTAGCGGCAGGCTCCTACGAGCAGTACTTC
D: -; J: TRBJ1-2; size: many; V: TRBV7-2; CDR3: CASSTANPRSDGYTF; DNA: TGTGCCAGCAGCACCGCAAACCCTCGTAGTGATGGCTACACCTTC
D: -; J: TRBJ2-3; size: -; V: TRBV5-8; CDR3: CASSYSGRGGTDTQYF; DNA: TGTGCCAGCAGTTACTCGGGCAGGGGAGGGACAGATACGCAGTATTTT
D: TRBD1; J: TRBJ2-3; size: -; V: TRBV4-2; CDR3: CASSQGNGGQRLSTDTQYF; DNA: TGTGCCAGCAGCCAAGGGAATGGGGGACAGCGACTGAGCACAGATACGCAGTATTTT
D: -; J: TRBJ1-5; size: -; V: TRBV7-9; CDR3: CASSAQGDSNQPQHF; DNA: TGTGCCAGCAGCGCTCAGGGAGATAGCAATCAGCCCCAGCATTTT
D: TRBD2; J: TRBJ2-7; size: -; V: TRBV5-4; CDR3: CASSFGGATTSYEQYF; DNA: TGTGCCAGCAGCTTCGGGGGGGCGACTACCTCCTACGAGCAGTACTTC
D: -; J: TRBJ1-5; size: few; V: TRBV6-5; CDR3: CASSFSSNQPQHF; DNA: TGTGCCAGCAGTTTCAGCAGCAATCAGCCCCAGCATTTT
D: -; J: TRBJ1-1; size: -; V: TRBV19; CDR3: CASSIKLTTEAFF; DNA: TGTGCCAGTAGTATAAAGTTGACCACTGAAGCTTTCTTT
D: TRBD2; J: TRBJ2-3; size: -; V: TRBV2; CDR3: CARAGLTDTQYF; DNA: TGTGCCAGAGCGGGACTCACAGATACGCAGTATTTT
D: -; J: TRBJ2-5; size: -; V: TRBV29-1; CDR3: CSVGRSVKETQYF; DNA: TGCAGCGTTGGACGGTCAGTCAAAGAGACCCAGTACTTC
D: TRBD1; J: TRBJ1-2; size: -; V: TRBV6-5; CDR3: CASSYHHDRGKYGYTF; DNA: TGTGCCAGCAGTTACCACCACGACAGGGGAAAATATGGCTACACCTTC
D: -; J: TRBJ1-3; size: few; V: TRBV5-8; CDR3: CASSFKGIAGNTIYF; DNA: TGTGCCAGCAGCTTTAAGGGAATAGCTGGAAACACCATATATTTT
D: TRBD1; J: TRBJ2-5; size: few; V: TRBV28; CDR3: CASNPPGQGAQETQYF; DNA: TGTGCCAGCAATCCACCGGGTCAGGGGGCCCAAGAGACCCAGTACTTC
D: -; J: TRBJ1-1; size: many; V: TRBV4-3; CDR3: CASSQDGRQSEAFF; DNA: TGCGCCAGCAGCCAAGATGGGCGACAGTCTGAAGCTTTCTTT
D: -; J: TRBJ2-6; size: -; V: TRBV27; CDR3: CASTNPSGANVLTF; DNA: TGTGCCAGCACCAACCCCTCTGGGGCCAACGTCCTGACTTTC
D: -; J: TRBJ2-7; size: -; V: TRBV23-1; CDR3: CASSQSIEVRGTYEQYF; DNA: TGCGCCAGCAGTCAATCGATAGAGGTCCGGGGCACCTACGAGCAGTACTTC
D: -; J: TRBJ1-2; size: -; V: TRBV4-3; CDR3: CASSQDAFEGGYGYTF; DNA: TGCGCCAGCAGCCAAGATGCGTTCGAGGGCGGCTATGGCTACACCTTC